The 19 T cell receptor beta chains listed next were all sequenced from one sample in a study of T cells in Graves' hyperthyroidism and ophthalmopathy. TCR beta CDR3 sequences were amplified from RNA transcripts. Researchers ran a first-round RT-PCR on the TCR CDR3 using the HTBI primer set. One entry per CDR3 protein results from TCRdb running MiXCR on the multiplex PCR reads. The top ten clones hold 3.5% to 4.5% of a sample with fewer than 650,000 distinct CDR3 sequences, 14% to 15% of them seen once. Input material: blood. Receptors were obtained from a woman in her 40s with Graves' ophthalmopathy.

This clonotype was found many times. The chain employs TRBV20-1 and TRBJ1-6; TRBD1 might be the D (5 bases). The CDR3 sequence is 14 residues long. The V end was cut by 5 bases, the J end by 8 bases, with 16 bases between. Germline V gene lookup returns CDR1 DFQATT and CDR2 SNEGSKA (reference sequence). The CDR3 DNA sequence: TGCAGTGCTTCCCAGACCGGAGGGGATTCACCCCTCCACTTT. It translates to CSASQTGGDSPLHF.

The chain employs TRBV2 and TRBJ2-5, with a possible D match to TRBD2 (5 bases). CDR3 length: 16 amino acids. Germline CDR1 is SNHLY and CDR2 is FYNNEI. Between the trimmed V and J ends, which lost 7 bases and 2 bases, there was a span of 20 bases. For the CDR3, the DNA is TGTGCCAGCAAGCTTCGAGGCGGAGGAGTACAAGAGACCCAGTACTTC. This codes for CASKLRGGGVQETQYF.

V usage is TRBV5-1 and J usage is TRBJ2-4, with a possible D match to TRBD1 (5 bases). V lost 5 bases, J lost 3 bases, and 12 bases lay in between. From germline, CDR1 is SGHRS and CDR2 YFSETQ. The CDR3 totals 14 residues. In DNA, the CDR3 is TGCGCCAGCAGTATTTCAGGGAACAAAAACATTCAGTACTTC. Translating it yields CASSISGNKNIQYF.

This clonotype came up a few times. V gene TRBV11-2 combines with J gene TRBJ2-3; D is perhaps TRBD1 (6 bases). Trimming took off 5 bases at V and 6 bases at J, with 18 bases between the two ends. Germline CDR1 SGHAT, CDR2 FQNNGV. CDR3 size: 15 residues. The CDR3 sequence: CASSLQTGPEDTQYF. The CDR3 coding sequence is TGTGCCAGCAGCCTACAGACAGGCCCTGAGGATACGCAGTATTTT.

The sample holds many counts of this clonotype. The chain recombines TRBV7-2 with TRBJ2-7; 7 nucleotides match TRBD2. From germline, CDR1 is SGHTA and CDR2 FQGNSA. J gave up 3 bases and V 1 base, and 6 bases lay outside the gene matches. The CDR3 is 15 amino acids. CDR3 DNA: TGTGCCAGCAGCTTAGTGGCGGGAGTAAGCTACGAGCAGTACTTC. It translates to CASSLVAGVSYEQYF.

This chain joins TRBV12-3 or TRBV12-4 and TRBJ1-6; the D is unclear. The germline V and J ends were trimmed by 10 bases and 5 bases, with 18 bases remaining between them. The CDR3 runs to 15 residues. The CDR3 coding sequence is TGTGCCACCAGACGGGCCATTGATGATAATTCACCCCTCCACTTT. Translation: CATRRAIDDNSPLHF.

This clonotype has only a few counts. The chain couples TRBV11-1 to TRBJ2-7, with D uncertain. V lost 8 bases to trimming and J lost 2 bases, with 16 bases between them. Germline CDR1 SGHAT, CDR2 FQDESV (reference sequence). The CDR3 length is 14 residues. CDR3 nucleotides: TGTGCCAGCTCCCCCGCTCCGGGCCCCTACGAGCAGTACTTC. Its translation is CASSPAPGPYEQYF.

This clonotype was seen repeatedly, ten times or more. The DNA for the CDR3 is TGCAGTGCTGCCCAGGGGGACGAGCAGTACTTC. Translated, it gives CSAAQGDEQYF. The genes are TRBV20-1 and TRBJ2-7; 7 nucleotides line up with TRBD1. From germline, CDR1 is DFQATT and CDR2 SNEGSKA (reference sequence). V dropped 5 bases and J dropped 5; count of bases not matched to a gene: 3. CDR3 length: 11 amino acids.

The rearrangement links TRBV7-9 to TRBJ1-2; D is uncertain. The CDR3 is 14 residues long. CDR1 is SEHNR, CDR2 FQNEAQ, per germline (reference sequence). V was shortened by 1 base and J by 2 bases, with 8 bases between the two germline ends. In DNA form, the CDR3 reads TGTGCCAGCAGCTTAGTGGTCAAGAACTATGGCTACACCTTC. It translates to CASSLVVKNYGYTF.

This clonotype was detected many times. The chain couples TRBV27 to TRBJ2-3; TRBD2 agrees at 7 bases. This CDR3 spans 17 amino acids. Germline lookup yields CDR1 MNHEY and CDR2 SMNVEV (reference sequence). The J segment lost 0 bases and the V segment lost 5 bases, leaving 11 bases of the junction unmatched. The CDR3 sequence is CASSLTRVSGSTDTQYF. The CDR3 region has the DNA TGTGCCAGCAGTCTGACCCGGGTTAGCGGGAGCACAGATACGCAGTATTTT.

This clonotype was observed many times. The rearrangement joins TRBV30 to TRBJ1-4; D is undetermined. The CDR3 spans 14 residues. Germline CDR1 reads GTSNPN; CDR2 reads SVGIG (reference sequence). Trimming removed 4 bases at V and 5 bases at J, with 14 bases between. The DNA of the CDR3 is TGTGCCTGGAATGACGGGCCGGGCAATGAAAAACTGTTTTTT. Residues: CAWNDGPGNEKLFF.

The rearrangement links TRBV13 to TRBJ2-3; TRBD1 aligns across 9 bases. V lost 4 bases to trimming and J lost 5 bases; unmatched junction nucleotides: 7. The germline gives CDR1 PRHDT, CDR2 FYEKMQ (reference sequence). The CDR3 is 15 residues long. As DNA, the CDR3 is TGTGCCAGCAGCTCGCCGGGACAGGGAGTAGATACGCAGTATTTT. Protein sequence: CASSSPGQGVDTQYF.

The rearrangement joins TRBV20-1 to TRBJ1-1, with D maybe TRBD1 (6 bases). Germline V CDR1 and CDR2: DFQATT, SNEGSKA (reference sequence). V lost 1 base and J lost 1, with 10 bases in between. This CDR3 is built from 14 residues. The CDR3 sequence: CSARGGLANTEAFF. In DNA, the CDR3 is TGCAGTGCTAGAGGGGGGCTGGCGAACACTGAAGCTTTCTTT.

Many counts were recorded for this clonotype. The V gene is TRBV2, the J gene TRBJ2-2, with TRBD2 matching 13 bases. This CDR3 region has 15 residues. V lost 7 bases and J lost 7; bases outside the gene matches: 6. The germline V gene has CDR1 SNHLY and CDR2 FYNNEI. CDR3 residues: CASTMGLAGIGELFF. The CDR3 nucleotides read TGTGCCAGCACGATGGGACTAGCGGGAATCGGGGAGCTGTTTTTT.

The J gene is TRBJ2-3, the V gene TRBV10-3, with TRBD1 identical over 8 bases. The CDR3 spans 14 residues. The germline V gene encodes CDR1 ENHRY and CDR2 SYGVKD. Losses at the gene ends were 8 bases for V and 6 bases for J; bases not matched to a gene: 10. The DNA for the CDR3 is TGTGCCATCGACCCCGGACAGGGTACTGATACGCAGTATTTT. This gives the protein CAIDPGQGTDTQYF.

V and J are TRBV7-3 and TRBJ2-7, with TRBD2 matching 12 bases. Germline loops: CDR1 SGHTA, CDR2 FQGTGA. V was pared by 3 bases and J by 6 bases, with 6 bases of the junction left unmatched. The CDR3 contains 15 residues. DNA of the CDR3: TGTGCCAGCAGCTTTGGACTAGCGGGATTCTCCGAGCAGTACTTC. Protein sequence: CASSFGLAGFSEQYF.

This clonotype appeared a few times. CDR3: CASSLPGGLDMPQHF. CDR3 in DNA: TGTGCCAGTTCCCTACCTGGGGGCCTGGATATGCCCCAGCATTTT. The chain joins TRBV19 to TRBJ1-5, with D perhaps TRBD1 (6 bases). This CDR3 region has 15 residues. Germline lookup yields CDR1 LNHDA and CDR2 SQIVND (reference sequence). V lost 8 bases and J lost 9, with 23 bases in between.

This clonotype was counted ten times or more. The rearrangement joins TRBV28 to TRBJ2-7; the D is unclear. The CDR3 is 11 residues long. The V end was cut by 4 bases, the J end by 1 base, with 2 bases between. Germline V lookup: CDR1 MDHEN, CDR2 SYDVKM. CDR3 amino acids: CASSWSYEQYF. The CDR3 nucleotides read TGTGCCAGCAGTTGGTCCTACGAGCAGTACTTC.

This clonotype occurred many times. The chain has TRBV19 and TRBJ1-1; D unresolved. The CDR3 extends over 12 amino acids. Trimming pared 2 bases from V and 1 base from J, leaving 2 bases between. Germline values: CDR1 LNHDA, CDR2 SQIVND (reference sequence). The CDR3 region has the DNA TGTGCCAGTAGTATACCGAACACTGAAGCTTTCTTT. Translating it yields CASSIPNTEAFF.